This TCR beta chain was sequenced during a study of T cells in Graves' hyperthyroidism and ophthalmopathy. Study outcomes and limitations: Ophthalmopathy stood apart from stable hyperthyroidism in a 13 V-J model. Most clonotypes expanded in thyroid above 0.001 were likewise present in blood.

Regions amplified from RNA transcripts were the TCR beta CDR3 regions. HTBI primers drove first-round RT-PCR of the TCR CDR3. TCRdb reanalysed the multiplex PCR reads using MiXCR and keeps one entry per CDR3 protein. The sample lists 350,000 or so distinct CDR3 sequences, over 20% occurring once. As concerns this clonotype: The antigen is undetermined.

The CDR3 is made up of 14 amino acids. CDR1 is SGHRS, CDR2 YFSETQ, per germline. Between the trimmed V and J ends, which lost 3 bases and 8 bases, there was a span of 15 bases. The hyperthyroidism patients had all been newly diagnosed, and their disease duration was under 2 months. Their ages ranged from 18 to 65 years. This sample holds PBMCs from about 10 ml fresh peripheral blood. The rearrangement links TRBV5-1 to TRBJ2-1; the D call may be TRBD1 or TRBD2 (5 bases each). The receptor comes from a woman aged 45 to 65 with Graves' hyperthyroidism. Material: blood. This CDR3 is CASSWGYGPDEQFF. The CDR3, as DNA: TGCGCCAGCAGCTGGGGGTATGGCCCCGATGAGCAGTTCTTC.